Listed here are 24 T cell receptor beta chains from one sample, sequenced in a study of OX40 agonist ivuxolimab in advanced cancers. Libraries were prepared by immunoSEQ multiplex PCR; TCRdb keeps only in-frame clonotypes and omits some of them. This repertoire shows approximately 75,000 clones, under 95% found once; its top ten account for more than 0.3%. This material consisted of CD4+ or CD8+ T cells sorted from blood, taken in a trial of the OX40 agonist ivuxolimab. These receptors were obtained from an adult with an advanced solid tumor such as melanoma, head and neck, liver or kidney cancer.

This chain joins TRBV19 and TRBJ1-2; perhaps TRBD1 as D (6 bases). Germline CDR1 LNHDA, CDR2 SQIVND (reference sequence). The CDR3 extends over 17 amino acids. V lost 3 bases to trimming and J lost 4 bases, with 21 bases between them. CDR3 coding DNA: TGTGCCAGTAGTATGGACGGAGGGGGACGGTCACTCTATGGCTACACCTTC. It codes for CASSMDGGGRSLYGYTF.

The chain uses TRBV2 and TRBJ2-2; 8 positions match TRBD1. This CDR3 is built from 13 residues. The trim removed 10 bases at V and 5 bases at J, leaving 6 bases unmatched. Germline V lookup: CDR1 SNHLY, CDR2 FYNNEI. In nucleotides, the CDR3 is TGTGCCACCCGGGACAGGAGAACCGGGGAGCTGTTTTTT. This gives the protein CATRDRRTGELFF.

This clone was observed a handful of times. The chain joins TRBV9 to TRBJ2-5; 9 bases map to TRBD2. V shed 3 bases and J 0 bases; nucleotides not matched to a gene: 3. In germline, CDR1 is SGDLS, CDR2 YYNGEE. This CDR3 contains 15 residues. The CDR3 is CASSDSGSYQETQYF. The CDR3 DNA reads TGTGCCAGCAGCGATAGCGGGAGCTACCAAGAGACCCAGTACTTC.

The chain has TRBV7-2 and TRBJ1-1, with D possibly TRBD1 on 6 matching bases. CDR1 SGHTA and CDR2 FQGNSA come from the germline V gene. This CDR3 comprises 14 residues. V was clipped by 6 bases and J by 4 bases, with 15 bases between them. CDR3 nucleotides: TGTGCCAGCAGTTCCCAGGGGACTGGCACTGAAGCTTTCTTT. Translated: CASSSQGTGTEAFF.

The J gene is TRBJ2-7, the V gene TRBV4-3; TRBD1 matches 10 bases. Trimming cost V 2 bases and J 4 bases; bases outside gene matches: 11. Per the germline V gene, CDR1 is LGHNA and CDR2 is YSLEER. CDR3 size: 17 residues. CDR3 region: CASSQNSPGQGHYEQYF. For the CDR3, the DNA is TGCGCCAGCAGCCAAAACTCTCCGGGACAGGGGCATTACGAGCAGTACTTC.

The chain joins TRBV9 to TRBJ2-7; D unresolved. The germline gives CDR1 SGDLS, CDR2 YYNGEE. CDR3 length: 14 amino acids. V lost 1 base to trimming and J lost 4 bases, with 12 bases between them. The CDR3 here is CASSVSGEPYEQYF. The CDR3, as DNA: TGTGCCAGCAGCGTATCTGGGGAACCATACGAGCAGTACTTC.

The chain recombines TRBV7-3 with TRBJ1-3; no definite D call. Germline V gives CDR1 SGHTA, CDR2 FQGTGA. There are 17 residues in the CDR3. V was pared by 2 bases and J by 1 base, with 15 bases between. CDR3 protein: CASSLEGPHRSGNTIYF. In DNA form, the CDR3 reads TGTGCCAGCAGCTTAGAGGGCCCCCATCGATCTGGAAACACCATATATTTT.

The chain combines TRBV20-1 with TRBJ2-7, with D unclear. The CDR3 totals 10 residues. Trimming cost V 4 bases and J 6 bases, with 7 bases left between them. The germline CDR1 and CDR2 sequences are DFQATT and SNEGSKA (reference sequence). CDR3 bases: TGCAGTGCTAAATTGTCCGAGCAGTACTTC. As protein: CSAKLSEQYF.

This clone was counted a single time. CDR3: CASSPLAAGVDQEQFF. The CDR3, as DNA: TGTGCCAGCAGTCCCCTTGCGGCGGGAGTTGATCAAGAGCAGTTCTTC. The chain has TRBV27 and TRBJ2-1; 7 bases are a match to TRBD2. The germline gives CDR1 MNHEY, CDR2 SMNVEV (reference sequence). This CDR3 has 16 amino acids. Trimming at V came to 5 bases and at J to 10 bases, leaving 17 bases not matched to a gene.

Comments on this clone: At one boundary the junction diverges from the germline segment, which might be a read error. The V and J genes are TRBV6-5 and TRBJ2-7; D may be TRBD2 (6 bases). The CDR3 is made up of 15 amino acids. The germline V gene has CDR1 MNHEY and CDR2 SVGAGI. CDR3: CASSYSGPPREDLSF. The CDR3 nucleotides are TGTGCCAGCAGTTACTCGGGTCCCCCCAGGGAGGATCTTTCCTTC.

The CDR3 DNA reads as TGTGCCAGCAGTCACGGACAGGGCTATGGCTACACCTTC. Encoded protein: CASSHGQGYGYTF. The genes are TRBV27 and TRBJ1-2, with 8 bases lining up with TRBD1. V trimming: 5 bases; J trimming: 4 bases; junction bases outside the gene matches: 3. This CDR3 contains 13 residues. Germline values: CDR1 MNHEY, CDR2 SMNVEV (reference sequence).

The chain couples TRBV18 to TRBJ2-2; 15 bases agree with TRBD2. V was pared by 3 bases and J by 2 bases, with 4 bases of the junction left unmatched. Looked up from germline, CDR1 is KGHSH and CDR2 is LQKENI. This CDR3 is built from 18 residues. The CDR3: CASSPPGLAGGNTGELFF. CDR3 DNA sequence: TGTGCCAGCTCACCTCCGGGACTAGCGGGAGGAAACACCGGGGAGCTGTTTTTT.

V is TRBV6-1 and J is TRBJ2-3, with D maybe TRBD1 (5 bases). The V gene's germline CDR1 is MNHNS and CDR2 SASEGT. With 4 bases removed from V and 0 bases from J, the gap between germline ends came to 14 bases. The CDR3 has 16 amino acids. The CDR3 spells CASSAMGRPSTDTQYF. The CDR3 DNA follows: TGTGCCAGCAGTGCGATGGGGCGGCCTAGCACAGATACGCAGTATTTT.

J is TRBJ2-3 and V is TRBV7-2; maybe TRBD2 (5 bases). Germline V lookup: CDR1 SGHTA, CDR2 FQGNSA. Deletions cut 3 bases from V and 6 bases from J, with 13 bases between. This CDR3 is built from 14 residues. CDR3 nucleotide sequence: TGTGCCAGCAGCTTGGCTAGCCGGTGGGATACGCAGTATTTT. Encoded protein: CASSLASRWDTQYF.

This clone is deemed medium-sized. V and J are TRBV10-3 and TRBJ2-7, with 16 bases fitting TRBD2. This CDR3 is 16 amino acids long. In germline, CDR1 is ENHRY, CDR2 SYGVKD. V lost 6 bases and J lost 4; bases outside the gene matches: 6. The CDR3 here is CAIRTGTSGGEYEQYF. CDR3 DNA: TGTGCCATCAGAACTGGGACTAGCGGGGGGGAGTACGAGCAGTACTTC.

The V call is TRBV2, the J call TRBJ1-1; D remains ambiguous. This CDR3 has 11 residues. Trimming shortened V by 6 bases and J by 2 bases, and 4 bases separated the two germline ends. Germline values: CDR1 SNHLY, CDR2 FYNNEI. CDR3 amino acids: CASRDNTEAFF. The CDR3 DNA reads as TGTGCCAGCAGGGACAACACTGAAGCTTTCTTT. The variable domain in full, completed from reference TRBV2 and TRBJ1-1, reads EPEVTQTPSHQVTQMGQEVILRCVPISNHLYFYWYRQILGQKVEFLVSFYNNEISEKSEIFDDQFSVERPDGSNFTLKIRSTKLEDSAMYFCASRDNTEAFFGQGTRLTVV.

This chain uses TRBV5-5 with TRBJ1-5; D is perhaps TRBD1 (5 bases). V was cut by 4 bases and J by 0 bases, with 8 bases left in between. CDR3 length: 14 amino acids. Germline V CDR1 and CDR2: SGHKS, YYEKEE (reference sequence). CDR3 DNA: TGTGCCAGCAGCGAGGGGAATAGCAATCAGCCCCAGCATTTT. Translating it yields CASSEGNSNQPQHF.

The chain combines TRBV18 with TRBJ2-5; D not resolved. The CDR3 is 17 residues long. Germline V gene data show CDR1 as KGHSH and CDR2 as LQKENI. The V end lost 2 bases, the J end lost 0 bases, and 16 bases lay between the germline ends. This CDR3 is CASSPSRPDSYQETQYF. CDR3 sequence (DNA): TGTGCCAGCTCACCATCGAGACCAGACTCGTACCAAGAGACCCAGTACTTC.

The CDR3 region is CASSALGRENTGELFF. CDR3 nucleotide sequence: TGTGCCAGCAGCGCCCTGGGTAGGGAGAACACCGGGGAGCTGTTTTTT. V gene TRBV7-3 combines with J gene TRBJ2-2; the D is unclear. CDR3 length: 16 amino acids. CDR1 SGHTA and CDR2 FQGTGA come from the germline V gene. V lost 5 bases and J 1 base, leaving 14 bases between the germline ends.

The chain combines TRBV5-1 with TRBJ1-5; D is unclear. The length of the CDR3 is 14 residues. Deletions cut 3 bases from V and 0 bases from J, with 7 bases between. Germline assignment: CDR1 SGHRS and CDR2 YFSETQ. CDR3 in DNA: TGCGCCAGCAGCTCGGACGGTAGCAATCAGCCCCAGCATTTT. Its protein product is CASSSDGSNQPQHF.

The CDR3 loop is CASRGTSGRAINEQFF. In DNA form, the CDR3 reads TGCGCCAGCAGGGGGACTAGCGGGAGGGCCATAAATGAGCAGTTCTTC. The chain is built from TRBV5-1 and TRBJ2-1; 16 positions match TRBD2. The trim removed 5 bases at V and 7 bases at J, leaving 6 bases unmatched. Per the germline V gene, CDR1 is SGHRS and CDR2 is YFSETQ. The CDR3 consists of 16 residues.

This clone was detected a few times. The rearrangement links TRBV30 to TRBJ1-2, with a tentative D call TRBD1 (6 bases). This CDR3 is built from 14 residues. Per germline, CDR1 GTSNPN and CDR2 SVGIG (reference sequence). The V and J ends lost 3 bases and 2 bases respectively, with 13 bases between them. This chain's CDR3 is CAWRPRGQNYGYTF. In nucleotides, the CDR3 is TGTGCCTGGAGACCGAGAGGACAGAACTATGGCTACACCTTC.

As DNA, the CDR3 is TGTGCCAGCAGTCCGAGGTTGGGGGGCAAAAACATTCAGTACTTC. Translating gives CASSPRLGGKNIQYF. The gene calls are TRBV6-5 and TRBJ2-4; tentatively, D is TRBD2 (6 bases). The V end lost 5 bases, the J end lost 3 bases, and 14 bases lay between the germline ends. Germline CDR1 and CDR2: MNHEY and SVGAGI. The CDR3 loop spans 15 amino acids.

Concerning this clone itself: The junction differs from germline at one of its ends, possibly a read error. V is TRBV29-1 and J is TRBJ2-6; a possible D gene is TRBD2 (7 bases). The CDR3 extends over 16 amino acids. Germline-derived CDR1 and CDR2 are SQVTM and ANQGSEA. The CDR3 sequence is CSVARGGGFGANVLTF. CDR3 bases: TGCAGTGTTGCGAGAGGCGGGGGCTTTGGGGCCAACGTCCTGACTTTC. Full variable domain (missing parts from reference TRBV29-1 and TRBJ2-6): SAVISQKPSRDICQRGTSLTIQCQVDSQVTMMFWYRQQPGQSLTLIATANQGSEATYESGFVIDKFPISRPNLTFSTLTVSNMSPEDSSIYLCSVARGGGFGANVLTFGAGSRLTVL.